The 29 T cell receptor beta chains below come from one sample, sequenced in a study of cytomegalovirus exposure and HLA in healthy donors. The PCR had 60 Vbeta and 13 Jbeta primers. TCRdb keeps only in-frame clones here, not all; method: immunoSEQ multiplex PCR. The sample holds roughly 120,000 clones, over 65% seen once. The sequenced material came from PBMCs. The receptors come from a man aged 25 to 40 in good health and CMV-seropositive.

This clone was seen a handful of times. The gene calls are TRBV6-6 and TRBJ1-5; 8 nucleotides line up with TRBD1. Germline assignment: CDR1 MNHNY and CDR2 SVGAGI (reference sequence). J lost 4 bases, V lost 6 bases, and 8 bases had no gene match. The CDR3 runs to 15 residues. This chain's CDR3 is CASSKGQGGNQPQHF. CDR3 in DNA: TGTGCCAGCAGCAAAGGACAGGGAGGGAATCAGCCCCAGCATTTT.

V is TRBV7-8 and J is TRBJ2-4; D may be TRBD1 (6 bases). V lost 5 bases and J 0 bases, leaving 14 bases between the germline ends. The germline V gene encodes CDR1 SGHVS and CDR2 FQNEAQ. This CDR3 is built from 16 residues. As DNA, the CDR3 is TGTGCCAGCAGCCCAGGACAGAGACTAGCCAAAAACATTCAGTACTTC. Amino acid sequence: CASSPGQRLAKNIQYF.

This clone was observed once. The chain has TRBV10-3 and TRBJ1-6; 7 bases agree with TRBD1. The CDR3 contains 12 residues. From germline, CDR1 is ENHRY and CDR2 SYGVKD. J gave up 7 bases and V 11 bases, and 5 bases lay outside the gene matches. The CDR3 bases are TGTGCCGTCCAGACAGGGAATTCACCCCTCCACTTT. This sequence encodes CAVQTGNSPLHF.

There are a few counts of this clone. The rearrangement links TRBV7-2 to TRBJ2-5, with D perhaps TRBD2 (7 bases). V was clipped by 0 bases and J by 4 bases, with 12 bases between them. CDR1 and CDR2 (germline): SGHTA, FQGNSA. The CDR3 spans 15 residues. The CDR3 DNA follows: TGTGCCAGCAGCTTAGCGGGGGGGCAAGGAGAGACCCAGTACTTC. Translation gives CASSLAGGQGETQYF.

The chain recombines TRBV7-9 with TRBJ2-5; 13 bases map to TRBD2. Germline assignment: CDR1 SEHNR and CDR2 FQNEAQ (reference sequence). The CDR3 extends over 14 amino acids. Trimming removed 6 bases from V and 5 bases from J; junction bases left unmatched: 3. The CDR3 sequence: CASRGTSGEETQYF. The CDR3 nucleotides read TGTGCCAGCAGGGGGACTAGCGGGGAGGAGACCCAGTACTTC. The complete variable domain, with remaining parts taken from reference TRBV7-9 and TRBJ2-5, reads DTGVSQNPRHKITKRGQNVTFRCDPISEHNRLYWYRQTLGQGPEFLTYFQNEAQLEKSRLLSDRFSAERPKGSFSTLEIQRTEQGDSAMYLCASRGTSGEETQYFGPGTRLLVL.

V and J are TRBV11-2 and TRBJ1-2; D unresolved. Trimming removed 3 bases from V and 7 bases from J, with 18 bases in between. CDR1 and CDR2 (germline): SGHAT, FQNNGV. The CDR3 has 15 amino acids. CDR3: CASSFLASLAGGYTF. The CDR3 nucleotides are TGTGCCAGCAGCTTCTTGGCCTCTCTCGCAGGTGGCTACACCTTC.

The chain couples TRBV5-6 to TRBJ2-5; no clear D gene. The CDR3 is 13 residues long. CDR1 and CDR2 (germline): SGHDT, YYEEEE. V was cut by 5 bases and J by 5 bases, with 13 bases left in between. CDR3 sequence (DNA): TGTGCCAGCAGGTTCGGAACAGAGGAGACCCAGTACTTC. This sequence encodes CASRFGTEETQYF.

The V gene is TRBV5-1, the J gene TRBJ2-7; 7 bases are shared with TRBD2. Trimming at V came to 4 bases and at J to 1 base, leaving 5 bases not matched to a gene. The CDR3 runs to 14 residues. The germline gives CDR1 SGHRS, CDR2 YFSETQ. This CDR3 reads CASSQRGPSYEQYF. For the CDR3, the DNA is TGCGCCAGCAGCCAGCGGGGACCTTCCTACGAGCAGTACTTC.

The genes are TRBV4-3 and TRBJ2-1; no clear D. Germline CDR1 reads LGHNA; CDR2 reads YSLEER. The V end lost 0 bases, the J end lost 1 base, and 7 bases lay between the germline ends. The CDR3 contains 15 residues. CDR3 loop: CASSQESLSYNEQFF. The CDR3 nucleotides are TGCGCCAGCAGCCAAGAGAGTCTATCCTACAATGAGCAGTTCTTC.

The genes are TRBV7-8 and TRBJ1-1, with TRBD1 as a possible D gene (5 bases). CDR1 is SGHVS and CDR2 is FQNEAQ in the germline V gene. The V end lost 5 bases, the J end lost 2 bases, and 12 bases lay between the germline ends. The CDR3 totals 14 residues. CDR3 nucleotide sequence: TGTGCCAGCAGCATTGGACAAGGAAACACTGAAGCTTTCTTT. Translating it yields CASSIGQGNTEAFF.

This clone was recorded a few times. The chain couples TRBV7-2 to TRBJ2-1; TRBD2 matches 13 bases. The trim removed 6 bases at V and 7 bases at J, leaving 9 bases unmatched. The CDR3 extends over 16 amino acids. Germline V lookup: CDR1 SGHTA, CDR2 FQGNSA. CDR3 in DNA: TGTGCCAGCAGTTCAGCCGGGACTAGCGGGGAGAATGAGCAGTTCTTC. Its protein is CASSSAGTSGENEQFF.

This clone appeared once. The chain couples TRBV7-9 to TRBJ1-3; a weak D match, TRBD1 (5 bases). The germline gives CDR1 SEHNR, CDR2 FQNEAQ (reference sequence). There are 14 residues in the CDR3. V was pared by 5 bases and J by 4 bases, with 12 bases between. The CDR3 DNA is TGTGCCAGCAGCCCAGGAGGGGACGGAAACACCATATATTTT. This gives the protein CASSPGGDGNTIYF.

This rearrangement joins TRBV5-1 to TRBJ2-7; weak D call: TRBD1 (6 bases). The CDR3 extends over 15 amino acids. Germline values: CDR1 SGHRS, CDR2 YFSETQ. V shed 0 bases and J shed 6 bases, with 16 bases lying between them. The CDR3 is CASSLERGTGSEQYF. The CDR3 DNA is TGCGCCAGCAGCTTGGAGAGGGGCACAGGGTCCGAGCAGTACTTC.

The chain links TRBV6-5 to TRBJ2-1; 9 bases map to TRBD2. From germline, CDR1 is MNHEY and CDR2 SVGAGI. The CDR3 spans 15 residues. With V trimmed by 6 bases and J by 6 bases, 9 bases remained unmatched. CDR3 in amino acids: CASSQLAGGPNEQFF. The CDR3, as DNA: TGTGCCAGCAGCCAGCTCGCGGGGGGGCCCAATGAGCAGTTCTTC.

The V and J genes are TRBV10-2 and TRBJ1-2; D is perhaps TRBD1 (5 bases). Germline CDR1 WSHSY, CDR2 SAAADI. Trimming cost V 5 bases and J 3 bases, with 10 bases left between them. CDR3 length: 13 amino acids. The CDR3 coding sequence is TGCGCCAGCAGTTCCGACAGTTACTATGGCTACACCTTC. Translation: CASSSDSYYGYTF.

The CDR3 DNA reads TGTGCCAGCACCCCGGAGGTAGCGGGGGTCTCCTCCTACGAGCAGTACTTC. Its protein is CASTPEVAGVSSYEQYF. This chain links TRBV7-8 with TRBJ2-7; 9 bases are a match to TRBD2. The CDR3 extends over 17 amino acids. Germline V lookup: CDR1 SGHVS, CDR2 FQNEAQ. J lost 0 bases, V lost 7 bases, and 13 bases had no gene match. Together with reference TRBV7-8 and TRBJ2-7, the CDR3 gives the full variable domain: GAGVSQSPRYKVAKRGQDVALRCDPISGHVSLFWYQQALGQGPEFLTYFQNEAQLDKSGLPSDRFFAERPEGSVSTLKIQRTQQEDSAVYLCASTPEVAGVSSYEQYFGPGTRLTVT.

This chain uses TRBV10-1 with TRBJ1-6, with D maybe TRBD1 (5 bases). The length of the CDR3 is 15 residues. Germline lookup yields CDR1 WNHNN and CDR2 SYGVQD (reference sequence). Trimming removed 10 bases from V and 4 bases from J, with 17 bases in between. The CDR3 region is CANHSGDRYNSPLHF. The DNA for the CDR3 is TGCGCCAACCATTCTGGTGACAGATATAATTCACCCCTCCACTTT.

The gene calls are TRBV9 and TRBJ2-7, with 9 bases matching TRBD1. The CDR3 has 16 amino acids. In germline, CDR1 is SGDLS, CDR2 YYNGEE. After removal of 3 bases from V and 6 bases from J, the junction contained 13 bases not matched to a gene. CDR3 DNA sequence: TGTGCCAGCAGCGCATCGTTACAGGGGGCACCGGCCGAGCAGTACTTC. It translates to CASSASLQGAPAEQYF.

This sequence joins TRBV5-1 and TRBJ1-2; the D gene is possibly TRBD1 (5 bases). The CDR3 runs to 14 residues. V gave up 7 bases and J gave up 4 bases, with 17 bases separating them. Germline CDR1 is SGHRS and CDR2 is YFSETQ. The CDR3 loop is CASSGVLGGYGYTF. The CDR3 nucleotides are TGCGCCAGCTCGGGGGTCCTCGGGGGCTATGGCTACACCTTC.

The rearrangement uses TRBV28 and TRBJ1-2; 12 nucleotides agree with TRBD1. Losses at the gene ends were 6 bases for V and 4 bases for J; bases not matched to a gene: 21. This CDR3 is 20 amino acids long. CDR1 MDHEN and CDR2 SYDVKM come from the germline V gene. The CDR3 DNA sequence: TGTGCCAGCAGCCCCTTAGGGGGGGGGACAGGGGGCAGATATTTCTATGGCTACACCTTC. Encoded protein: CASSPLGGGTGGRYFYGYTF.

This chain links TRBV7-2 with TRBJ1-5, with D perhaps TRBD1 (6 bases). Deletions cut 5 bases from V and 4 bases from J, with 12 bases between. The CDR3 runs to 14 residues. The germline V gene has CDR1 SGHTA and CDR2 FQGNSA. The CDR3 protein is CASSRDRQNQPQHF. The CDR3 nucleotides are TGTGCCAGCAGCCGAGACAGGCAGAATCAGCCCCAGCATTTT.

This chain uses TRBV7-8 with TRBJ2-7; D may be TRBD2 (5 bases). This CDR3 has 14 amino acids. The ends were cut back, 5 bases at V and 3 bases at J, with 14 bases in the middle. Germline CDR1 SGHVS, CDR2 FQNEAQ. In nucleotides, the CDR3 is TGTGCCAGCAGCGGACCGGGGAAGTACTACGAGCAGTACTTC. Translation: CASSGPGKYYEQYF. The variable domain in full, with the rest retrieved from reference TRBV7-8 and TRBJ2-7, is GAGVSQSPRYKVAKRGQDVALRCDPISGHVSLFWYQQALGQGPEFLTYFQNEAQLDKSGLPSDRFFAERPEGSVSTLKIQRTQQEDSAVYLCASSGPGKYYEQYFGPGTRLTVT.

J is TRBJ1-2 and V is TRBV9; TRBD1 matches 7 bases. The CDR3 covers 15 residues. The germline CDR1 and CDR2 sequences are SGDLS and YYNGEE. Trimming removed 1 base from V and 4 bases from J; junction bases left unmatched: 7. The CDR3 nucleotides are TGTGCCAGCAGCGTAAGCTCGACAGGGACCTATGGCTACACCTTC. Its protein product is CASSVSSTGTYGYTF.

This clone has a handful of counts. The chain has TRBV30 and TRBJ1-2; 7 positions match TRBD1. The germline V gene has CDR1 GTSNPN and CDR2 SVGIG (reference sequence). The CDR3 totals 12 residues. The J segment lost 4 bases and the V segment lost 3 bases, leaving 2 bases of the junction unmatched. The CDR3 here is CAWRTGSYGYTF. In DNA form, the CDR3 reads TGTGCCTGGAGGACAGGGAGCTATGGCTACACCTTC.

J is TRBJ2-5 and V is TRBV6-1; 13 bases agree with TRBD2. There are 15 residues in the CDR3. V shed 2 bases and J 4 bases; nucleotides not matched to a gene: 1. Per the germline V gene, CDR1 is MNHNS and CDR2 is SASEGT. The CDR3 reads CASSETSGGAETQYF. CDR3 coding DNA: TGTGCCAGCAGTGAAACTAGCGGGGGGGCAGAGACCCAGTACTTC.

This clone has just a few counts. The chain couples TRBV6-5 to TRBJ1-1; D remains unclear. Trimming shortened V by 0 bases and J by 1 base, and 6 bases separated the two germline ends. The CDR3 runs to 14 residues. The germline V gene encodes CDR1 MNHEY and CDR2 SVGAGI. The CDR3 region has the DNA TGTGCCAGCAGTTACTCGATCAGGAACACTGAAGCTTTCTTT. It encodes CASSYSIRNTEAFF.

The chain employs TRBV5-1 and TRBJ2-5; D may be TRBD1 (5 bases). The DNA end is a closer match to TRBJ2-7, so the J assignment may be wrong. Germline V CDR1 and CDR2: SGHRS, YFSETQ. CDR3 length: 14 amino acids. CDR3 bases: TGCGCCAGCAGCTTGGCAGGGCTGTACGACGAGCAGTACTTC. Its protein product is CASSLAGLYDEQYF.

V gene TRBV18 combines with J gene TRBJ2-3, with D maybe TRBD1 (6 bases). Germline V gives CDR1 KGHSH, CDR2 LQKENI. The CDR3 covers 16 residues. Trimming took 4 bases from V and 1 from J, leaving 15 bases between them. The CDR3 is CASSLRQEVGTDTQYF. In DNA, the CDR3 is TGTGCCAGCTCACTACGACAGGAGGTTGGCACAGATACGCAGTATTTT.

The chain uses TRBV5-4 and TRBJ2-7; TRBD2 might be the D (5 bases). CDR3 size: 13 residues. Trimming shortened V by 5 bases and J by 6 bases, and 15 bases separated the two germline ends. Germline assignment: CDR1 SGHNT and CDR2 YYREEE (reference sequence). The DNA for the CDR3 is TGTGCCAGCAGGCGGCCCGACGGGGTCGAGCAGTACTTC. Its protein product is CASRRPDGVEQYF.